The 7 T cell receptor beta chains in this list originate from one sample, sequenced in a study of response to subunit inactivated influenza vaccine. TCRdb analysed the RT-PCR reads with MiXCR anew, one entry per CDR3 protein. The sample contains some 500,000 distinct CDR3 sequences, 16% of which appear only once. This material consisted of CD4+ T cells sorted from PBMCs, taken about 24 months after vaccination. All receptors come from a man in his fifties or sixties who received an inactivated influenza vaccine.

At least ten counts were recorded for this clonotype. The V call is TRBV5-1, the J call TRBJ1-4, with D hard to call. The CDR3 has 14 amino acids. Per the germline V gene, CDR1 is SGHRS and CDR2 is YFSETQ. V lost 0 bases, J lost 3 bases, and 6 bases lay in between. The CDR3 reads CASSLGRSNEKLFF. The CDR3 DNA follows: TGCGCCAGCAGCTTGGGCCGATCTAATGAAAAACTGTTTTTT.

The genes are TRBV5-1 and TRBJ1-6, with D hard to call. Germline V gene lookup returns CDR1 SGHRS and CDR2 YFSETQ. The CDR3 is made up of 13 amino acids. Trimming pared 4 bases from V and 7 bases from J, leaving 9 bases between. The CDR3 DNA reads as TGCGCCAGCAGCCTCGACTTCAATTCACCCCTCCACTTT. This translates into CASSLDFNSPLHF.

This clonotype occurred a few times. The chain joins TRBV5-1 to TRBJ2-2; no clear D gene. The V end lost 2 bases, the J end lost 0 bases, and 8 bases lay between the germline ends. The CDR3 covers 15 residues. Germline CDR1 is SGHRS and CDR2 is YFSETQ. The CDR3 sequence: CASSLRTTNTGELFF. DNA of the CDR3: TGCGCCAGCAGCTTAAGGACCACGAACACCGGGGAGCTGTTTTTT.

This clonotype was detected only a few times. The chain joins TRBV24-1 to TRBJ2-2; 7 nucleotides agree with TRBD2. CDR3 length equals 14 residues. Germline CDR1 KGHDR, CDR2 SFDVKD. V dropped 8 bases and J dropped 1; count of bases not matched to a gene: 3. This CDR3 reads CATTSGENTGELFF. CDR3 in DNA: TGTGCCACCACAAGCGGGGAGAACACCGGGGAGCTGTTTTTT.

The V gene is TRBV12-3 or TRBV12-4, the J gene TRBJ1-2; 7 nucleotides align to TRBD1. V was pared by 8 bases and J by 7 bases, with 10 bases of the junction left unmatched. The CDR3 has 13 amino acids. The CDR3 sequence is CASEGQPRTGYTF. In DNA form, the CDR3 reads TGTGCCAGCGAGGGACAGCCCAGGACTGGCTACACCTTC.

This clonotype was counted only a few times. This chain uses TRBV18 with TRBJ1-1; D is possibly TRBD1 (5 bases). CDR1 and CDR2 (germline): KGHSH, LQKENI. With 2 bases removed from V and 4 bases from J, the gap between germline ends came to 8 bases. The CDR3 totals 13 residues. DNA of the CDR3: TGTGCCAGCTCACCAAGGCAGGGCACTGAAGCTTTCTTT. The encoded protein is CASSPRQGTEAFF.

This clonotype was observed a handful of times. The gene calls are TRBV5-1 and TRBJ2-2; D is ambiguous. Germline CDR1 reads SGHRS; CDR2 reads YFSETQ. This CDR3 is 13 amino acids long. Trimming stripped 1 base from V and 6 bases from J, with 7 bases between. CDR3 in amino acids: CASSLTVSGELFF. The CDR3 DNA reads as TGCGCCAGCAGCTTGACGGTATCCGGGGAGCTGTTTTTT.